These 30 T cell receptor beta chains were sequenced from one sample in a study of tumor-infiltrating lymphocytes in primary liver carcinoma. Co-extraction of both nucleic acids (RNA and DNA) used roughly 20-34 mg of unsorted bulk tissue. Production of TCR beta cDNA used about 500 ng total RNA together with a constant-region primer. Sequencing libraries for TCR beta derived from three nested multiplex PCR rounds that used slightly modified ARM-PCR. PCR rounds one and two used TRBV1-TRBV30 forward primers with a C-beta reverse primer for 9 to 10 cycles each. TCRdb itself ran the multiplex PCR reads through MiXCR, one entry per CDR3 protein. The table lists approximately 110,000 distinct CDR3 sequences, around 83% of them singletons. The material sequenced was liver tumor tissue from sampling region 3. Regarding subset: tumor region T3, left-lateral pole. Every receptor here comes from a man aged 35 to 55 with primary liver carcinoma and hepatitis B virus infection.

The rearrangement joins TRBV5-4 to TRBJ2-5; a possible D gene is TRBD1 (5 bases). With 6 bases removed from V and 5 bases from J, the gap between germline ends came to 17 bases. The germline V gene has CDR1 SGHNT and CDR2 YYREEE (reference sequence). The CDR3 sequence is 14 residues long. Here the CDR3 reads CASNPTQVGETQYF. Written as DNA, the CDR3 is TGTGCCAGCAACCCAACACAGGTGGGGGAGACCCAGTACTTC.

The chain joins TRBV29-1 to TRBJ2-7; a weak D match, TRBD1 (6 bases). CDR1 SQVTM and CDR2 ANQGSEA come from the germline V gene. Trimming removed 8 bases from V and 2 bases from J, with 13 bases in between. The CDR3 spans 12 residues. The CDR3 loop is CSPRTVPYEQYF. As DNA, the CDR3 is TGCAGCCCCCGGACAGTCCCCTACGAGCAGTACTTC.

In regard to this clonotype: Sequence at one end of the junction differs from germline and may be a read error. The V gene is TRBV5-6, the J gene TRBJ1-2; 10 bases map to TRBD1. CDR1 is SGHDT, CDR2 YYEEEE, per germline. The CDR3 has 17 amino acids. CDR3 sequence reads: CTSSLGQGMRPLYDYTF. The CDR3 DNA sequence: TGTACCAGCAGCTTGGGACAGGGGATGCGCCCCCTCTATGACTACACCTTC.

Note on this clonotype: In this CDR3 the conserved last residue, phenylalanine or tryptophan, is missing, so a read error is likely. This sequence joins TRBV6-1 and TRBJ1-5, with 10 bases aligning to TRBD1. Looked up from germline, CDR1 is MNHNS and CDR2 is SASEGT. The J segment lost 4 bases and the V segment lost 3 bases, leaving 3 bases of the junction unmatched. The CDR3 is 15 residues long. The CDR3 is CASSDSGQGNQPQHI. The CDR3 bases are TGTGCCAGCAGTGATTCGGGACAGGGGAATCAGCCCCAGCATATC.

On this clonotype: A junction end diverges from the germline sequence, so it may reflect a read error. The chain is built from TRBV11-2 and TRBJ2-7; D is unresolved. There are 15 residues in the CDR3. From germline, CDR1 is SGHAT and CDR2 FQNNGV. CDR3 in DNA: TGTGCCAGCAGCTTACGATGTACAAGGGAAAACGAGCAATGCTTC. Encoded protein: CASSLRCTRENEQCF.

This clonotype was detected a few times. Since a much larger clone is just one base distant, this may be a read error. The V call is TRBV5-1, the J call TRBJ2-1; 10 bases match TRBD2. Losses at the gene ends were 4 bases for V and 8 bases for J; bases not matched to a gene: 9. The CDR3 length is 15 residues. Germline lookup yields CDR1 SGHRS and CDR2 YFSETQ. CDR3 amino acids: CASSVSGRAEDEQFF. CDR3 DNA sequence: TGCGCCAGCAGCGTCAGCGGGAGGGCCGAGGATGAGCAGTTCTTC.

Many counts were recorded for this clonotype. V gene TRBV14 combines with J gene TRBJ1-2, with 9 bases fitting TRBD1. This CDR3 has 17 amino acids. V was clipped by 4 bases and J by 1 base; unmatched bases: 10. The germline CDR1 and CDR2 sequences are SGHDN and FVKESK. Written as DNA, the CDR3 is TGTGCCAGCAGCCGCATCGTACAGGGGGCCCATAACTATGGCTACACCTTC. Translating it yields CASSRIVQGAHNYGYTF.

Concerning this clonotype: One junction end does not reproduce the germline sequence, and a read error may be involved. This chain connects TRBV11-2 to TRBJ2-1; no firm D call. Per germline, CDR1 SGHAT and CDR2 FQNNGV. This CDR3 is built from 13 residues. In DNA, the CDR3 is TGTGCCAACAGCTCAGAATCATACATTGAGCAGTTCTTC. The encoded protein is CANSSESYIEQFF.

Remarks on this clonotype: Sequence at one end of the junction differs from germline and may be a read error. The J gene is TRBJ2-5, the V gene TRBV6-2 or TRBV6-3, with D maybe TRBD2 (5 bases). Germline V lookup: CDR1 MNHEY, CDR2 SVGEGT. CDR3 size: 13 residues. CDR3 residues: CTSGYPQQETQYF. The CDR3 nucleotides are TGTACCAGCGGTTACCCGCAGCAAGAGACCCAGTACTTC.

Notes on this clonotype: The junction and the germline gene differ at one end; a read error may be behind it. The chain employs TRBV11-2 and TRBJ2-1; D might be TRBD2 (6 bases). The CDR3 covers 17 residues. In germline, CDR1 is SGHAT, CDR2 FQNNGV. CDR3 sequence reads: CACSLDRGGRFYNEQLF. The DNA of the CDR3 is TGTGCCTGCAGCTTAGATAGGGGTGGGAGGTTCTACAATGAGCAGCTCTTC.

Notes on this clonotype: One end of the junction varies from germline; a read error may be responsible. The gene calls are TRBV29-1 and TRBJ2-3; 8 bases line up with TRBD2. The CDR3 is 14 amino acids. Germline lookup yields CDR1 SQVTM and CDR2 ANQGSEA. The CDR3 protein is CSAEGSGNADTQYF. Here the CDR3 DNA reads TGCAGCGCTGAGGGTAGCGGGAATGCAGATACACAGTATTTT.

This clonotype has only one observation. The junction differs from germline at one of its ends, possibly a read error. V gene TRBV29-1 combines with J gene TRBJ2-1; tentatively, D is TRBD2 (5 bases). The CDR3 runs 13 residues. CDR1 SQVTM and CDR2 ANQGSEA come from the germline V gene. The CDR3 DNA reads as TGCAGCGTTGTCTGGGCCCAGAGCGGTGGGCAGTTGTTC. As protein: CSVVWAQSGGQLF.

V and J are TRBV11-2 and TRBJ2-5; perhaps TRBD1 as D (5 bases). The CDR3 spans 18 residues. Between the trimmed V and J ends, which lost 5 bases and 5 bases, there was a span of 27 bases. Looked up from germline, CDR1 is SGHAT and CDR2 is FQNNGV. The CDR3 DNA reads TGTGCCAGCAGCCCTAACTCGATCCAGGGTACTGGGCAGGAGACCCAGTACTTC. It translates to CASSPNSIQGTGQETQYF.

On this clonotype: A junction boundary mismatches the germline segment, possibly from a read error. DNA of the CDR3: TGTGCCAGCAGTTCCACTGACTCCCCCGGGGAGTTGTCTTTT. This encodes CASSSTDSPGELSF. This chain connects TRBV6-5 to TRBJ2-2; D is possibly TRBD2 (5 bases). Germline-derived CDR1 and CDR2 are MNHEY and SVGAGI. There are 14 residues in the CDR3.

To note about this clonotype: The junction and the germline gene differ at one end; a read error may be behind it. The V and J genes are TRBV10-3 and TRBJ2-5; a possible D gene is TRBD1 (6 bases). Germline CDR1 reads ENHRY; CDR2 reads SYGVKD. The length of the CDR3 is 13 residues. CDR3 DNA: TGTGCCACCCGACAGGTGACAATGGAGACCCAATATTTC. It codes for CATRQVTMETQYF.

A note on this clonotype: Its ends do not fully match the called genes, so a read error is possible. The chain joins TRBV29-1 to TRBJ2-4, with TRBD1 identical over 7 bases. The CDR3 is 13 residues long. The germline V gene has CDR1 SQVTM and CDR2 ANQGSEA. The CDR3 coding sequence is TGCAGCGTTACGGACAGGTGGGGGATCATTCAGTGCTTC. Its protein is CSVTDRWGIIQCF.

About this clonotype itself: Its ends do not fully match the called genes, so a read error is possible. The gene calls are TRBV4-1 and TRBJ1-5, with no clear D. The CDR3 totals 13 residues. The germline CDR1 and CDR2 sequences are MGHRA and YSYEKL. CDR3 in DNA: TGTGCCAACAGTTTTGCTCTCGATCAACCCCAGCATTTT. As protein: CANSFALDQPQHF.

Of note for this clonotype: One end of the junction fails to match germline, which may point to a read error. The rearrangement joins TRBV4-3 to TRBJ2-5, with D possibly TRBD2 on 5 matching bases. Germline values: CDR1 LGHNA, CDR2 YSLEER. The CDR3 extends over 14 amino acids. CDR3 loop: CASNQVPGRETQYF. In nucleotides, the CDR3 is TGCGCCAGCAACCAAGTTCCGGGAAGGGAGACCCAGTACTTC.

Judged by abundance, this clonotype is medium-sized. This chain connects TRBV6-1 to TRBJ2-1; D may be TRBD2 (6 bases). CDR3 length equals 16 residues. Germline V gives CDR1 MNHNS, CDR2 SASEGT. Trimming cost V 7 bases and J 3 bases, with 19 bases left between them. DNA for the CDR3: TGTGCCAGCACCCCTTATCTTAGCGGAGGCTACAATGAGCAGTTCTTC. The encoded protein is CASTPYLSGGYNEQFF.

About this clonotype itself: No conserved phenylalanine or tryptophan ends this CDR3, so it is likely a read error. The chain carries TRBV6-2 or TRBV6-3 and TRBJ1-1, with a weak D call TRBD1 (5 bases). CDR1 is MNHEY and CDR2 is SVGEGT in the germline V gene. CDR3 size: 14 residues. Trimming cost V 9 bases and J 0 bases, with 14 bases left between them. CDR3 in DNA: TGTGCCAGTCGGCGATGGGGGGTGAACACTGAAGCTTTCTAT. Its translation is CASRRWGVNTEAFY.

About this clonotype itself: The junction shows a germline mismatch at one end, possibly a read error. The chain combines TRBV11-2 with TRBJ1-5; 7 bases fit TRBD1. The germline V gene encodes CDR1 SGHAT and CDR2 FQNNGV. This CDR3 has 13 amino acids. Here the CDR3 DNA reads TGTGCCGGCAGTCGCGACAGGGATCAGCACCAGCATTTT. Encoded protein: CAGSRDRDQHQHF.

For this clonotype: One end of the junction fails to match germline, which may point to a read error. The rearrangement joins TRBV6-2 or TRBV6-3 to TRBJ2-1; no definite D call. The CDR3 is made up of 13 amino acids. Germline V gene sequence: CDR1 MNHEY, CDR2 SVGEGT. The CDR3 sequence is CASSYSQENEQSF. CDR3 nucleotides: TGTGCCAGCAGTTACTCTCAAGAGAATGAGCAGTCCTTC.

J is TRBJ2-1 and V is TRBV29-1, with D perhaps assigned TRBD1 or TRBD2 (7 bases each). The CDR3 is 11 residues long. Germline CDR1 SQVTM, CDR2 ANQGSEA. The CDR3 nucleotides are TGCAGGGTTCAGGGGGAGGGTGAACAGTTCTTC. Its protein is CRVQGEGEQFF.

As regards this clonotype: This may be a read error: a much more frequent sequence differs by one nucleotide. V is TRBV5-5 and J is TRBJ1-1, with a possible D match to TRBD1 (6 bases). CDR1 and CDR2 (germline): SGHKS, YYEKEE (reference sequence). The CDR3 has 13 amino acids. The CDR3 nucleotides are TGTGTCAGCAGCTTGATCAGGGGCACTGAAGCTTTCTTT. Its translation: CVSSLIRGTEAFF.

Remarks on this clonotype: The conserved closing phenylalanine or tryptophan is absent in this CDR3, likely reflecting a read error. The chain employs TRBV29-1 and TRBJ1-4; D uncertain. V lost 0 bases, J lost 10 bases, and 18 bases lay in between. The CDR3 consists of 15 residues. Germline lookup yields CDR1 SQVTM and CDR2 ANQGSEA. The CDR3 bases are TGCAGCGTTGAAGATAGGGAGGGAAGACGGGGAAAACTGTTTTTG. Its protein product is CSVEDREGRRGKLFL.

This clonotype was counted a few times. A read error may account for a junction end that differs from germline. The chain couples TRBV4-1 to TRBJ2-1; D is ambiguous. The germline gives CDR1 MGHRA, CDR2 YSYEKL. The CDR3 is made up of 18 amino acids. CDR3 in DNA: TGCGCCAGCCGCCAAGATCCCCAACGAGGCCCCACCTACAATGAGCACTTCTTC. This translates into CASRQDPQRGPTYNEHFF.

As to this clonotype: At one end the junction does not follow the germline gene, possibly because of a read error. The CDR3 protein is CIAEGSGSADTQYF. As DNA, the CDR3 is TGCATCGCTGAGGGTAGCGGGAGTGCAGATACACAGTATTTT. The rearrangement uses TRBV29-1 and TRBJ2-3; 9 bases match TRBD2. CDR3 length: 14 amino acids. Looked up from germline, CDR1 is SQVTM and CDR2 is ANQGSEA.

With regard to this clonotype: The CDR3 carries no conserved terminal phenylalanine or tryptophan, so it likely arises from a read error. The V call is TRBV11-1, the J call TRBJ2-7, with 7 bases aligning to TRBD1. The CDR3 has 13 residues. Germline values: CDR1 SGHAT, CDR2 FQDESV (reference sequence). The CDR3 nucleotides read TGTTACAGCAGGGGGAAGCGATCCTACGAACAGTACTTG. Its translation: CYSRGKRSYEQYL.

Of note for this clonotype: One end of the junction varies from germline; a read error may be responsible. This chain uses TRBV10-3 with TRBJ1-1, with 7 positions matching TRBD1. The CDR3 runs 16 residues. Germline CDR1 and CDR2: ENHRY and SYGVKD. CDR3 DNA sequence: TGTGTCATCAGGGGAAGGTCACAGGGGTTGAACACTGAAGCTTTCTTC. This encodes CVIRGRSQGLNTEAFF.

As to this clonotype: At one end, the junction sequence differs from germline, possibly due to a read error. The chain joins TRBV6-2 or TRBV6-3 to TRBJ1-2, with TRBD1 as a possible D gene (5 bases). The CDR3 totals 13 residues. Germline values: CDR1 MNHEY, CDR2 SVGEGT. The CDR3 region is CASSYNRNYGYTF. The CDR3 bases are TGTGCCAGCAGTTACAACAGGAACTACGGCTACACCTTC.